These 28 T cell receptor beta chains were all obtained from the same sample, sequenced in a study of blood T cell repertoires in COVID-19. Profiling relied on immunoSEQ multiplex PCR, and the TCRdb table lists in-frame clones only, not all of them. The data hold more than 250,000 clones, with about nine tenths observed a single time. Specimen: peripheral blood. These receptors originate from a man aged 50 to 59 with active or convalescent COVID-19.

This chain links TRBV18 with TRBJ2-3, with 7 nucleotides matching TRBD2. This CDR3 comprises 14 residues. Germline CDR1 is KGHSH and CDR2 is LQKENI. J lost 2 bases, V lost 6 bases, and 5 bases had no gene match. Here the CDR3 reads CASSSGLHTDTQYF. Here the CDR3 DNA reads TGTGCCAGCTCCTCGGGACTACACACAGATACGCAGTATTTT.

The gene calls are TRBV5-1 and TRBJ1-2; D is possibly TRBD1 (6 bases). Germline loops: CDR1 SGHRS, CDR2 YFSETQ. The CDR3 has 17 residues. Trimming pared 0 bases from V and 5 bases from J, leaving 20 bases between. The CDR3 is CASSLGYFPTGGYGYTF. CDR3 DNA: TGCGCCAGCAGCTTGGGGTATTTCCCGACAGGTGGTTATGGCTACACCTTC.

J is TRBJ1-1 and V is TRBV6-5, with D unresolved. From germline, CDR1 is MNHEY and CDR2 SVGAGI. The CDR3 spans 14 residues. The V gene lost 6 bases and the J gene lost 5 bases, with 16 bases spanning the gap. DNA for the CDR3: TGTGCCAGCAGGAACGCGGGAGCGAAGACTGAAGCTTTCTTT. It translates to CASRNAGAKTEAFF.

This chain connects TRBV5-1 to TRBJ2-2; 11 bases agree with TRBD2. Germline V gene lookup returns CDR1 SGHRS and CDR2 YFSETQ. V lost 4 bases to trimming and J lost 4 bases; unmatched junction nucleotides: 3. CDR3 length: 15 residues. The CDR3 DNA reads TGCGCCAGCAGCAGGACTAGCGGGCTCACCGGGGAGCTGTTTTTT. Translation gives CASSRTSGLTGELFF.

The V and J genes are TRBV10-3 and TRBJ2-3; 14 nucleotides match TRBD2. CDR3 length: 17 amino acids. Germline-derived CDR1 and CDR2 are ENHRY and SYGVKD. With V trimmed by 6 bases and J by 3 bases, 8 bases remained unmatched. CDR3 sequence reads: CAIRTGTSGSLTDTQYF. CDR3 in DNA: TGTGCCATCAGGACCGGGACTAGCGGGAGTTTGACAGATACGCAGTATTTT.

The rearrangement uses TRBV7-9 and TRBJ1-6; 7 nucleotides match TRBD1. After removal of 4 bases from V and 7 bases from J, the junction contained 4 bases not matched to a gene. The CDR3 is 14 residues long. From germline, CDR1 is SEHNR and CDR2 FQNEAQ (reference sequence). CDR3 DNA sequence: TGTGCCAGCAGCTCGGGACAGTTCAATTCACCCCTCCACTTT. It is translated as CASSSGQFNSPLHF.

J is TRBJ2-2 and V is TRBV7-2; TRBD2 matches 8 bases. The CDR3 is made up of 15 amino acids. Germline-derived CDR1 and CDR2 are SGHTA and FQGNSA. The V gene end was trimmed by 5 bases and the J gene end by 2 bases; junction bases not matched to a gene: 4. The CDR3 here is CASSRGRPNTGELFF. CDR3 in DNA: TGTGCCAGCAGCCGCGGGAGGCCCAACACCGGGGAGCTGTTTTTT. The entire variable domain, with the rest obtained from reference TRBV7-2 and TRBJ2-2, is as follows: GAGVSQSPSNKVTEKGKDVELRCDPISGHTALYWYRQSLGQGLEFLIYFQGNSAPDKSGLPSDRFSAERTGGSVSTLTIQRTQQEDSAVYLCASSRGRPNTGELFFGEGSRLTVL.

The chain uses TRBV18 and TRBJ1-4; TRBD1 matches at 7 bases. Germline CDR1 KGHSH, CDR2 LQKENI. This CDR3 has 15 amino acids. V was clipped by 3 bases and J by 11 bases; unmatched bases: 12. CDR3 protein: CASSPGTAQQVKLFF. CDR3 nucleotide sequence: TGTGCCAGCTCACCCGGGACAGCCCAGCAGGTGAAACTGTTTTTT.

This chain links TRBV6-5 with TRBJ2-5; 10 nucleotides agree with TRBD2. Germline loops: CDR1 MNHEY, CDR2 SVGAGI. With 6 bases clipped from V and 2 bases from J, the junction kept 3 bases outside the gene matches. The length of the CDR3 is 14 residues. CDR3 amino acids: CASRGLAIQETQYF. In DNA, the CDR3 is TGTGCCAGCAGGGGACTAGCGATTCAAGAGACCCAGTACTTC.

The V and J genes are TRBV3-1 (or the pseudogene TRBV3-2) and TRBJ1-1; 8 bases fit TRBD1. The CDR3 sequence is 18 residues long. Germline-derived CDR1 and CDR2 are LGHDT and YNNKEL (reference sequence). V shed 4 bases and J 3 bases; nucleotides not matched to a gene: 16. CDR3 in amino acids: CASSRQGKQGREDTEAFF. CDR3 nucleotides: TGTGCCAGCAGCCGACAGGGGAAACAGGGTAGGGAGGACACTGAAGCTTTCTTT.

The V call is TRBV4-1, the J call TRBJ2-1, with TRBD2 matching over 13 bases. Germline V gene sequence: CDR1 MGHRA, CDR2 YSYEKL. This CDR3 has 16 residues. With V trimmed by 0 bases and J by 8 bases, 4 bases remained unmatched. CDR3 nucleotides: TGCGCCAGCAGCCAAGAACTAGCGGGGGGGCGCGATGAGCAGTTCTTC. Protein sequence: CASSQELAGGRDEQFF.

The gene calls are TRBV5-1 and TRBJ2-5, with D hard to call. The CDR3 length is 13 residues. The V end lost 4 bases, the J end lost 4 bases, and 11 bases lay between the germline ends. CDR1 is SGHRS, CDR2 YFSETQ, per germline. The CDR3 sequence: CASSPPVPETQYF. CDR3 coding DNA: TGCGCCAGCAGCCCACCGGTCCCAGAGACCCAGTACTTC.

The DNA for the CDR3 is TGTGCCAGCAGCGGGGCGGACAGGCTATACACCATATATTTT. As protein: CASSGADRLYTIYF. This sequence joins TRBV5-5 and TRBJ1-3, with 7 bases lining up with TRBD1. The CDR3 runs 14 residues. Germline lookup yields CDR1 SGHKS and CDR2 YYEKEE (reference sequence). J gave up 8 bases and V 4 bases, and 9 bases lay outside the gene matches. Drawing the rest from reference TRBV5-5 and TRBJ1-3, the complete variable domain is DAGVTQSPTHLIKTRGQQVTLRCSPISGHKSVSWYQQVLGQGPQFIFQYYEKEERGRGNFPDRFSARQFPNYSSELNVNALLLGDSALYLCASSGADRLYTIYFGEGSWLTVV.

This clone was detected only once. J is TRBJ1-1 and V is TRBV9; 10 bases map to TRBD1. The CDR3 sequence is 17 residues long. Losses at the gene ends were 3 bases for V and 5 bases for J; bases not matched to a gene: 13. Germline CDR1 and CDR2: SGDLS and YYNGEE. The CDR3 DNA follows: TGTGCCAGCAGCGACCCAAAGACCGGACAGGGGGGAACTGAAGCTTTCTTT. This codes for CASSDPKTGQGGTEAFF. The full variable domain, rest sourced from reference TRBV9 and TRBJ1-1, is DSGVTQTPKHLITATGQRVTLRCSPRSGDLSVYWYQQSLDQGLQFLIQYYNGEERAKGNILERFSAQQFPDLHSELNLSSLELGDSALYFCASSDPKTGQGGTEAFFGQGTRLTVV.

The chain combines TRBV7-9 with TRBJ2-2; 13 nucleotides line up with TRBD2. The germline gives CDR1 SEHNR, CDR2 FQNEAQ (reference sequence). The CDR3 extends over 17 amino acids. Trimming at V came to 5 bases and at J to 0 bases, leaving 3 bases not matched to a gene. Written as DNA, the CDR3 is TGTGCCAGCAGCCCCGGGACTAGCGGGACGAACACCGGGGAGCTGTTTTTT. It translates to CASSPGTSGTNTGELFF.

The chain combines TRBV12-3 or TRBV12-4 with TRBJ1-1; D gene uncertain. This CDR3 is 13 amino acids long. Trimming removed 2 bases from V and 8 bases from J, with 12 bases in between. In DNA, the CDR3 is TGTGCCAGCAGTTTAAATGGGCCCGGAGAAGCTTTCTTT. Translating it yields CASSLNGPGEAFF.

The rearrangement links TRBV4-2 to TRBJ2-4; 8 nucleotides align to TRBD2. Looked up from germline, CDR1 is LGHNA and CDR2 is YNFKEQ. This CDR3 is 18 amino acids long. Losses at the gene ends were 4 bases for V and 3 bases for J; bases not matched to a gene: 14. DNA for the CDR3: TGTGCCAGCAGCCCCAGAGCGGGAGTGGGTATGGTCAAAAACATTCAGTACTTC. Protein product: CASSPRAGVGMVKNIQYF.

The chain uses TRBV18 and TRBJ2-3; weak D call: TRBD2 (5 bases). Germline assignment: CDR1 KGHSH and CDR2 LQKENI. With 0 bases removed from V and 0 bases from J, the gap between germline ends came to 7 bases. The CDR3 is made up of 15 amino acids. CDR3 in amino acids: CASSPPTKSTDTQYF. For the CDR3, the DNA is TGTGCCAGCTCACCACCGACTAAAAGCACAGATACGCAGTATTTT.

This clone was counted between two and nine times. V and J are TRBV9 and TRBJ2-1; 8 bases agree with TRBD2. This CDR3 region has 15 residues. The germline CDR1 and CDR2 sequences are SGDLS and YYNGEE. V was clipped by 3 bases and J by 7 bases; unmatched bases: 9. CDR3 loop: CASSGTGTSYNEQFF. The CDR3 DNA follows: TGTGCCAGCAGCGGCACCGGGACTAGTTATAATGAGCAGTTCTTC.

This chain uses TRBV19 with TRBJ1-2; D not certain. Germline V gene lookup returns CDR1 LNHDA and CDR2 SQIVND (reference sequence). The CDR3 totals 12 residues. Trimming stripped 4 bases from V and 3 bases from J, with 6 bases between. The chain's CDR3 is CASSTSDYGYTF. The CDR3 DNA reads TGTGCCAGTAGTACCTCCGACTATGGCTACACCTTC.

The gene calls are TRBV7-9 and TRBJ1-1, with 10 bases aligning to TRBD1. The length of the CDR3 is 13 residues. V lost 4 bases, J lost 10 bases, and 6 bases stayed unmatched. CDR1 is SEHNR, CDR2 FQNEAQ, per germline (reference sequence). CDR3 amino acids: CASSSMGQGLAFF. In DNA, the CDR3 is TGTGCCAGCAGCTCCATGGGACAGGGGTTAGCTTTCTTT.

Only one count was recorded for this clone. V gene TRBV30 combines with J gene TRBJ1-3; D is unresolved. V was cut by 4 bases and J by 0 bases, with 7 bases left in between. There are 13 residues in the CDR3. Germline CDR1 GTSNPN, CDR2 SVGIG (reference sequence). The CDR3 here is CAWNVASGNTIYF. The CDR3 DNA reads TGTGCCTGGAACGTAGCCTCTGGAAACACCATATATTTT.

This sequence joins TRBV30 and TRBJ1-5, with D unresolved. The V end lost 2 bases, the J end lost 5 bases, and 19 bases lay between the germline ends. The CDR3 spans 16 residues. Germline V lookup: CDR1 GTSNPN, CDR2 SVGIG (reference sequence). CDR3 amino acids: CAWSYLRVPRDQPQHF. CDR3 nucleotide sequence: TGTGCCTGGAGTTACCTCCGGGTCCCTCGGGATCAGCCCCAGCATTTT.

In the case of this clone: Mismatch with germline at one junction end may stem from a read error. V gene TRBV4-1 combines with J gene TRBJ1-2; D is possibly TRBD1 (6 bases). Germline V gives CDR1 MGHRA, CDR2 YSYEKL. This CDR3 has 8 amino acids. The CDR3 sequence: CATPGAPF. CDR3 in DNA: TGCGCCACCCCAGGGGCACCGTTC.

The rearrangement uses TRBV19 and TRBJ1-5, with TRBD1 as a possible D gene (5 bases). The CDR3 has 15 amino acids. Germline V gene sequence: CDR1 LNHDA, CDR2 SQIVND (reference sequence). The V end was cut by 6 bases, the J end by 9 bases, with 21 bases between. The CDR3 loop reads CASSTLAAGLRPQHF. Here the CDR3 DNA reads TGTGCCAGTAGCACACTCGCCGCAGGGCTTCGGCCCCAGCATTTT.

The chain carries TRBV7-3 and TRBJ2-3, with D perhaps TRBD1 (6 bases). CDR1 SGHTA and CDR2 FQGTGA come from the germline V gene. This CDR3 has 12 amino acids. With 5 bases removed from V and 5 bases from J, the gap between germline ends came to 8 bases. The CDR3 region is CASSEQGDTQYF. The CDR3 DNA reads TGTGCCAGCAGCGAACAGGGAGATACGCAGTATTTT.

This clone was detected only a few times. V gene TRBV5-1 combines with J gene TRBJ1-1, with TRBD1 matching over 8 bases. CDR1 is SGHRS, CDR2 YFSETQ, per germline. This CDR3 is 15 amino acids long. Trimming cost V 0 bases and J 6 bases; bases outside gene matches: 7. The CDR3 is CASSLVAGGAAEAFF. The CDR3 coding sequence is TGCGCCAGCAGCTTGGTGGCAGGGGGCGCCGCTGAAGCTTTCTTT. The whole variable domain, remainder taken from reference TRBV5-1 and TRBJ1-1, is KAGVTQTPRYLIKTRGQQVTLSCSPISGHRSVSWYQQTPGQGLQFLFEYFSETQRNKGNFPGRFSGRQFSNSRSEMNVSTLELGDSALYLCASSLVAGGAAEAFFGQGTRLTVV.

The J gene is TRBJ2-2, the V gene TRBV11-2; D is undetermined. The CDR3 contains 15 residues. Germline V gene sequence: CDR1 SGHAT, CDR2 FQNNGV. Deletions cut 0 bases from V and 6 bases from J, with 11 bases between. The CDR3 coding sequence is TGTGCCAGCAGCTTAGACCCACCCGCGGCCGGGGAGCTGTTTTTT. Translation: CASSLDPPAAGELFF.